Each of the 27 T cell receptor beta chains below was sequenced from the same sample in a study of T cell changes during pregnancy in multiple sclerosis. Method: immunoSEQ multiplex PCR; TCRdb's copy keeps in-frame clones and lacks some. Among over 50,000 clones listed, approximately 91% were seen once. Sequencing used peripheral blood, obtained in the first trimester of pregnancy. These receptors all come from a female donor with multiple sclerosis, enrolled in a pregnancy study.

CDR3 DNA sequence: TGTGCCAGTAGCCCCTTCAGACCAGCTGAGGATGGCTACACCTTC. Its translation is CASSPFRPAEDGYTF. This chain links TRBV19 with TRBJ1-2; D is uncertain. The germline V gene encodes CDR1 LNHDA and CDR2 SQIVND (reference sequence). Trimming shortened V by 6 bases and J by 6 bases, and 20 bases separated the two germline ends. The CDR3 runs to 15 residues.

The chain uses TRBV27 and TRBJ2-7, with D perhaps TRBD2 (7 bases). The V gene's germline CDR1 is MNHEY and CDR2 SMNVEV (reference sequence). Trimming cost V 8 bases and J 0 bases, with 20 bases left between them. The CDR3 length is 16 residues. The CDR3 region has the DNA TGTGCCAGCCGAGGGGGGGGCTCTACCAACTCCTACGAGCAGTACTTC. This translates into CASRGGGSTNSYEQYF.

CDR3 DNA: TGTGCCAGCAGTGAAGCTAGCGGGAGACCCAAAAACATTCAGTACTTC. Protein: CASSEASGRPKNIQYF. J is TRBJ2-4 and V is TRBV2, with 9 positions matching TRBD2. From germline, CDR1 is SNHLY and CDR2 FYNNEI. V shed 0 bases, J shed 2 bases, and the junction held 2 bases outside the gene matches. This CDR3 has 16 amino acids.

This chain connects TRBV5-6 to TRBJ2-1; TRBD1 matches 12 bases. Germline values: CDR1 SGHDT, CDR2 YYEEEE. The junction had 10 bases not matched to a gene; V was cut back by 4 bases and J by 2 bases. This CDR3 region has 18 residues. The chain's CDR3 is CASSPTTGTGGTYNEQFF. The CDR3 coding sequence is TGTGCCAGCAGCCCAACAACCGGGACAGGGGGCACCTACAATGAGCAGTTCTTC.

J is TRBJ2-7 and V is TRBV6-5; 7 bases agree with TRBD2. This CDR3 spans 14 amino acids. V was clipped by 6 bases and J by 0 bases; unmatched bases: 5. CDR1 MNHEY and CDR2 SVGAGI come from the germline V gene. CDR3 loop: CASSPGLSSYEQYF. The CDR3 DNA reads as TGTGCCAGCAGCCCGGGACTATCCTCCTACGAGCAGTACTTC.

The CDR3 reads CASSLGTGGSYEQYF. The CDR3 DNA reads as TGTGCCAGCAGCCTAGGGACAGGGGGCTCCTACGAGCAGTACTTC. The genes are TRBV6-1 and TRBJ2-7, with 11 bases aligning to TRBD1. The CDR3 contains 15 residues. The germline V gene encodes CDR1 MNHNS and CDR2 SASEGT. The junction had 4 bases not matched to a gene; V was cut back by 6 bases and J by 0 bases.

In this sample, this clone turned up once. This chain connects TRBV18 to TRBJ1-1; no firm D call. The CDR3 extends over 15 amino acids. Per germline, CDR1 KGHSH and CDR2 LQKENI. Trimming took 4 bases from V and 0 from J, leaving 12 bases between them. The CDR3 is CASSQTELMNTEAFF. CDR3 DNA sequence: TGTGCCAGCTCACAAACAGAACTGATGAACACTGAAGCTTTCTTT.

The chain uses TRBV7-2 and TRBJ2-7; 7 bases agree with TRBD2. Germline assignment: CDR1 SGHTA and CDR2 FQGNSA. This CDR3 is built from 14 residues. The V gene end was trimmed by 3 bases and the J gene end by 4 bases; junction bases not matched to a gene: 6. CDR3 sequence (DNA): TGTGCCAGCAGCTTGGGAGGGGAGGAGTACGAGCAGTACTTC. It yields the protein CASSLGGEEYEQYF.

The chain combines TRBV9 with TRBJ1-2, with D unresolved. V was trimmed by 4 bases and J by 8 bases, leaving 21 bases between them. The CDR3 is 15 amino acids. Per germline, CDR1 SGDLS and CDR2 YYNGEE. For the CDR3, the DNA is TGTGCCAGCAGCCCCAGCCCCTCAGGTCTGGGCGGCTACACCTTC. Protein: CASSPSPSGLGGYTF.

V and J are TRBV7-2 and TRBJ2-2, with 10 bases lining up with TRBD2. The CDR3 length is 15 residues. The germline V gene encodes CDR1 SGHTA and CDR2 FQGNSA. Germline trimming cut 3 bases from V and 4 bases from J; bases unmatched to any gene: 2. This CDR3 is CASSFRLAGTGELFF. The CDR3 DNA sequence: TGTGCCAGCAGCTTCAGACTAGCGGGCACCGGGGAGCTGTTTTTT.

The rearrangement joins TRBV30 to TRBJ2-7; the D gene is possibly TRBD1 (5 bases). V lost 5 bases, J lost 2 bases, and 7 bases lay in between. There are 11 residues in the CDR3. Germline CDR1 GTSNPN, CDR2 SVGIG (reference sequence). The CDR3 DNA reads as TGTGCCTGGCAGGGAACCTACGAGCAGTACTTC. This sequence encodes CAWQGTYEQYF.

The rearrangement links TRBV4-3 to TRBJ2-6; 7 bases line up with TRBD2. CDR3 size: 16 residues. Unmatched junction bases numbered 1, after V lost 0 bases and J lost 2 bases. Germline V gene data show CDR1 as LGHNA and CDR2 as YSLEER. Here the CDR3 DNA reads TGCGCCAGCAGCCAAGAGCGGGAGACTGGGGCCAACGTCCTGACTTTC. Translated, it gives CASSQERETGANVLTF.

In DNA form, the CDR3 reads TGTGCCTGGAGTGTACAGGGAGAGACCCAGTACTTC. Amino acid sequence: CAWSVQGETQYF. The J gene is TRBJ2-5, the V gene TRBV30, with TRBD1 as a possible D gene (6 bases). V was clipped by 0 bases and J by 4 bases, with 6 bases between them. The CDR3 contains 12 residues. From germline, CDR1 is GTSNPN and CDR2 SVGIG (reference sequence).

Notes on this clone: At one of its ends the junction is not consistent with the germline gene, which may arise from a read error. The rearrangement links TRBV7-7 to TRBJ2-7, with 7 bases matching TRBD2. This CDR3 contains 15 residues. Germline assignment: CDR1 SSHAT and CDR2 FNYEAQ (reference sequence). CDR3 bases: TGTGCTAGCAGCCCTGTGGCTAGCGGCTCCTACGAGCAGTACTTC. Its translation is CASSPVASGSYEQYF.

This chain connects TRBV28 to TRBJ2-1, with D perhaps TRBD1 (5 bases). The V gene lost 5 bases and the J gene lost 9 bases, with 23 bases spanning the gap. Germline V lookup: CDR1 MDHEN, CDR2 SYDVKM. The CDR3 loop spans 16 amino acids. CDR3 residues: CASSVLTGGPFGEQFF. The DNA for the CDR3 is TGTGCCAGCAGTGTCCTCACAGGTGGGCCTTTTGGTGAGCAGTTCTTC.

The chain couples TRBV10-3 to TRBJ2-7; maybe TRBD2 (6 bases). CDR3 size: 16 residues. Germline CDR1 ENHRY, CDR2 SYGVKD. V gave up 4 bases and J gave up 0 bases, with 16 bases separating them. The CDR3 is CAISANSGGGSYEQYF. CDR3 coding DNA: TGTGCCATCAGTGCGAATTCCGGGGGTGGCTCCTACGAGCAGTACTTC.

The chain couples TRBV7-9 to TRBJ1-1, with 9 bases lining up with TRBD1. CDR1 and CDR2 (germline): SEHNR, FQNEAQ (reference sequence). The CDR3 runs to 15 residues. With V trimmed by 1 base and J by 0 bases, 0 bases remained unmatched. CDR3 sequence (DNA): TGTGCCAGCAGCTTAGACAGGGGGCTGAACACTGAAGCTTTCTTT. The encoded protein is CASSLDRGLNTEAFF.

The genes are TRBV4-1 and TRBJ2-7, with 11 bases that match TRBD1. V lost 3 bases and J lost 3; bases outside the gene matches: 4. Germline V gene data show CDR1 as MGHRA and CDR2 as YSYEKL. The CDR3 runs 15 residues. CDR3 loop: CASSHGQGASYEQYF. CDR3 DNA sequence: TGCGCCAGCAGCCACGGACAGGGGGCGAGCTACGAGCAGTACTTC.

The gene calls are TRBV7-2 and TRBJ2-1; a possible D gene is TRBD2 (7 bases). The CDR3 is 15 residues long. CDR1 is SGHTA, CDR2 FQGNSA, per germline. With 5 bases removed from V and 2 bases from J, the gap between germline ends came to 13 bases. The CDR3 is CASSPGGGTYNEQFF. DNA for the CDR3: TGTGCCAGCAGCCCGGGGGGCGGGACCTACAATGAGCAGTTCTTC. Variable domain in full (rest from reference TRBV7-2 and TRBJ2-1): GAGVSQSPSNKVTEKGKDVELRCDPISGHTALYWYRQSLGQGLEFLIYFQGNSAPDKSGLPSDRFSAERTGGSVSTLTIQRTQQEDSAVYLCASSPGGGTYNEQFFGPGTRLTVL.

This clone has more than one count but fewer than ten. This chain links TRBV19 with TRBJ2-3; D is possibly TRBD1 (6 bases). Trimming shortened V by 5 bases and J by 0 bases, and 27 bases separated the two germline ends. The CDR3 length is 20 residues. Germline V gene sequence: CDR1 LNHDA, CDR2 SQIVND (reference sequence). DNA for the CDR3: TGTGCCAGTAGTCCCCGCGGACAGAAGTACTCTCCCTTGAGCACAGATACGCAGTATTTT. Translation: CASSPRGQKYSPLSTDTQYF.

The chain combines TRBV6-1 with TRBJ1-4, with D uncertain. Germline assignment: CDR1 MNHNS and CDR2 SASEGT. This CDR3 is 14 amino acids long. With 4 bases removed from V and 4 bases from J, the gap between germline ends came to 10 bases. Here the CDR3 DNA reads TGTGCCAGCAGTGTATCGAGATATAATGAAAAACTGTTTTTT. Residues: CASSVSRYNEKLFF.

This clone has a handful of counts. The V call is TRBV27, the J call TRBJ1-2; the match to TRBD1 covers 7 bases. Germline V gives CDR1 MNHEY, CDR2 SMNVEV (reference sequence). The CDR3 covers 14 residues. V was pared by 6 bases and J by 7 bases, with 11 bases of the junction left unmatched. CDR3 in amino acids: CASRIDREGSGYTF. The CDR3 region has the DNA TGTGCCAGCAGGATAGACAGGGAAGGTTCTGGCTACACCTTC.

The chain is built from TRBV7-3 and TRBJ1-1, with 7 positions matching TRBD1. J gave up 4 bases and V 3 bases, and 8 bases lay outside the gene matches. The CDR3 is 15 residues long. Per the germline V gene, CDR1 is SGHTA and CDR2 is FQGTGA. The CDR3 region has the DNA TGTGCCAGCAGCTTGACAACAGGGGCGGGCACTGAAGCTTTCTTT. Translation: CASSLTTGAGTEAFF.

This clone was seen a few times. The genes are TRBV5-1 and TRBJ1-1; TRBD1 matches 7 bases. J gave up 6 bases and V 4 bases, and 6 bases lay outside the gene matches. The germline gives CDR1 SGHRS, CDR2 YFSETQ. This CDR3 region has 13 residues. In nucleotides, the CDR3 is TGCGCCAGCAGCGACAGGGACAATGCTGAAGCTTTCTTT. It yields the protein CASSDRDNAEAFF. The full variable domain, completed using reference TRBV5-1 and TRBJ1-1, is KAGVTQTPRYLIKTRGQQVTLSCSPISGHRSVSWYQQTPGQGLQFLFEYFSETQRNKGNFPGRFSGRQFSNSRSEMNVSTLELGDSALYLCASSDRDNAEAFFGQGTRLTVV.

This sequence joins TRBV11-2 and TRBJ2-7, with 7 bases matching TRBD2. With 5 bases clipped from V and 4 bases from J, the junction kept 8 bases outside the gene matches. Germline assignment: CDR1 SGHAT and CDR2 FQNNGV. The length of the CDR3 is 14 residues. CDR3 protein: CASSRSGLLYEQYF. CDR3 nucleotides: TGTGCCAGCAGCCGCTCGGGACTACTTTACGAGCAGTACTTC.

The chain combines TRBV14 with TRBJ2-2; 7 positions match TRBD2. Germline V lookup: CDR1 SGHDN, CDR2 FVKESK. This CDR3 spans 20 amino acids. The V segment lost 0 bases and the J segment 0 bases; nucleotides outside the gene matches: 13. CDR3 sequence (DNA): TGTGCCAGCAGCCAAGATATGGGGCTCGGACTAGTGACGAACACCGGGGAGCTGTTTTTT. This gives the protein CASSQDMGLGLVTNTGELFF.

This clone was observed once. This sequence joins TRBV27 and TRBJ2-7, with 7 nucleotides matching TRBD2. CDR1 is MNHEY, CDR2 SMNVEV, per germline (reference sequence). The V segment lost 2 bases and the J segment 6 bases; nucleotides outside the gene matches: 10. CDR3 length: 15 residues. CDR3 sequence reads: CASSLKTSGNLEQYF. The CDR3 DNA sequence: TGTGCCAGCAGTTTAAAGACCAGCGGGAATCTCGAGCAGTACTTC.